This entry describes one TCR beta chain. Antigen unknown. A minimum of 7 million PBMCs was isolated per sample. With a J-beta primer mix and a sample-barcoded 5' primer, a second PCR ran roughly 6 to 12 cycles. TCRdb reprocessed the 5' RACE reads via MiXCR and lists one record per CDR3 protein. The table shows 650,000 to 800,000 distinct CDR3 sequences, with around two fifths occurring only once. V lost 6 bases and J lost 4, with 13 bases in between. There are 15 residues in the CDR3. Per the germline V gene, CDR1 is MNHNS and CDR2 is SASEGT. These data are taken from a study of blood T cells in healthy people across ages. Notes on the study in general: Older age coincided with a roughly linear decline in TCR beta diversity per million T cells.

Sequencing used blood. The rearrangement links TRBV6-1 to TRBJ1-6, with D possibly TRBD1 on 5 matching bases. The TCR was taken from a man in his sixties in good health. The CDR3 coding sequence is TGTGCCAGCAGACCGGGCGACAGTTATAATTCACCCCTCCACTTT. As protein: CASRPGDSYNSPLHF.